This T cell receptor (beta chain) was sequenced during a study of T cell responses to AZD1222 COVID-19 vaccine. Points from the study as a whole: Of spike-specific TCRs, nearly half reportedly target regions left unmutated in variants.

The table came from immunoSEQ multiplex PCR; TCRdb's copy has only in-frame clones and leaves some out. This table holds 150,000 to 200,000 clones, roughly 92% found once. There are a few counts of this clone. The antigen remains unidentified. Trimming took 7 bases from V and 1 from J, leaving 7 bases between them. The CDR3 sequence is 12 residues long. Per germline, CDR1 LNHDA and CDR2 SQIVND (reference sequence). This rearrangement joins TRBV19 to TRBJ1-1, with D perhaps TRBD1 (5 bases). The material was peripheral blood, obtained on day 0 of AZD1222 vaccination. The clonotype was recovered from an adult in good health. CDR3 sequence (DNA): TGTGCCAGTATTGGGGCGAACACTGAAGCTTTCTTT. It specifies CASIGANTEAFF.